These 31 T cell receptor beta chains were sequenced from one sample in a study of cytomegalovirus exposure and HLA in healthy donors. PCR used 60 Vbeta primers and 13 Jbeta primers. Some clones are missing from TCRdb's copy, which holds only in-frame ones; the method was immunoSEQ multiplex PCR. Here the sample spans about 210,000 clones, roughly 82% being singletons. The material sequenced was PBMCs. All receptors come from a man aged 35 to 55 in good health and CMV-seropositive.

The CDR3 protein is CASTGRGSQYNEQFF. The DNA of the CDR3 is TGTGCCAGCACGGGACGGGGGTCTCAGTACAATGAGCAGTTCTTC. This chain joins TRBV27 and TRBJ2-1; tentative D call: TRBD2 (6 bases). V gave up 7 bases and J gave up 4 bases, with 17 bases separating them. This CDR3 has 15 residues. The germline CDR1 and CDR2 sequences are MNHEY and SMNVEV (reference sequence).

V and J are TRBV9 and TRBJ2-5; possible D gene TRBD1, 5 bases. V shed 0 bases and J shed 4 bases, with 10 bases lying between them. Germline V gene sequence: CDR1 SGDLS, CDR2 YYNGEE. This CDR3 has 14 amino acids. The CDR3 region has the DNA TGTGCCAGCAGCGTAGTGCCAGGGCGAGAGACCCAGTACTTC. This sequence encodes CASSVVPGRETQYF.

This rearrangement joins TRBV19 to TRBJ2-1; 12 bases align to TRBD1. With 5 bases clipped from V and 2 bases from J, the junction kept 4 bases outside the gene matches. Germline V gives CDR1 LNHDA, CDR2 SQIVND (reference sequence). This CDR3 contains 16 residues. Here the CDR3 reads CASSWGTGGAYNEQFF. The CDR3, as DNA: TGTGCCAGTAGTTGGGGGACAGGGGGCGCCTACAATGAGCAGTTCTTC.

V and J are TRBV18 and TRBJ2-6, with D perhaps matching TRBD1 (6 bases). The CDR3 extends over 17 amino acids. Between the trimmed V and J ends, which lost 3 bases and 0 bases, there was a span of 12 bases. Germline V gene sequence: CDR1 KGHSH, CDR2 LQKENI. In DNA form, the CDR3 reads TGTGCCAGCTCACCGTCGACAGGAGTCTCTGGGGCCAACGTCCTGACTTTC. This sequence encodes CASSPSTGVSGANVLTF.

The gene calls are TRBV6-5 and TRBJ2-3; possibly TRBD1 for D (7 bases). CDR3 size: 16 residues. Germline values: CDR1 MNHEY, CDR2 SVGAGI. The V and J ends lost 0 bases and 5 bases respectively, with 15 bases between them. Here the CDR3 reads CASSYSWRGRGDTQYF. DNA of the CDR3: TGTGCCAGCAGTTACTCTTGGAGGGGGCGAGGAGATACGCAGTATTTT.

The V gene is TRBV7-2, the J gene TRBJ1-1, with no clear D. The CDR3 sequence is 13 residues long. Germline V CDR1 and CDR2: SGHTA, FQGNSA. Trimming stripped 5 bases from V and 5 bases from J, with 12 bases between. The CDR3 coding sequence is TGTGCCAGCAGCAGCCGGAGGAAAACTGAAGCTTTCTTT. It codes for CASSSRRKTEAFF.

CDR3 residues: CASSPRTGEPQHF. As DNA, the CDR3 is TGTGCCAGTAGTCCCAGGACAGGCGAGCCCCAGCATTTT. V and J are TRBV19 and TRBJ1-5, with TRBD1 identical over 7 bases. The V gene end was trimmed by 5 bases and the J gene end by 8 bases; junction bases not matched to a gene: 6. This CDR3 is 13 amino acids long. Germline V gene data show CDR1 as LNHDA and CDR2 as SQIVND (reference sequence).

By sample fraction, this clone is medium-sized. The chain joins TRBV7-4 to TRBJ1-5; D ambiguous. The CDR3 consists of 16 residues. Trimming left V 4 bases short and J 2 bases short, with 15 bases between. CDR1 and CDR2 (germline): SGHVT, SQSDAQ. For the CDR3, the DNA is TGTGCCAGCAGCTCCGTGAGGAGGCAGGGCAATCAGCCCCAGCATTTT. Residues: CASSSVRRQGNQPQHF.

The gene calls are TRBV2 and TRBJ2-2; TRBD1 agrees at 7 bases. The germline V gene has CDR1 SNHLY and CDR2 FYNNEI. V dropped 6 bases and J dropped 0; count of bases not matched to a gene: 7. The CDR3 length is 16 residues. CDR3: CASSLRGGTNTGELFF. The CDR3 DNA reads TGTGCCAGCAGCCTCAGAGGGGGCACGAACACCGGGGAGCTGTTTTTT.

The chain uses TRBV5-1 and TRBJ1-2; 10 bases agree with TRBD1. V shed 0 bases, J shed 4 bases, and the junction held 6 bases outside the gene matches. From germline, CDR1 is SGHRS and CDR2 YFSETQ. The CDR3 sequence is 16 residues long. Here the CDR3 reads CASSLASGTGAYGYTF. In DNA, the CDR3 is TGCGCCAGCAGCTTGGCCTCCGGGACAGGGGCCTATGGCTACACCTTC.

This clone was counted only a few times. J is TRBJ2-3 and V is TRBV29-1, with D possibly being TRBD1 (5 bases). The germline V and J ends were trimmed by 4 bases and 2 bases, with 7 bases remaining between them. This CDR3 contains 12 residues. Germline V lookup: CDR1 SQVTM, CDR2 ANQGSEA. CDR3 in amino acids: CSVGQFTDTQYF. The DNA of the CDR3 is TGCAGCGTTGGACAGTTCACAGATACGCAGTATTTT.

The J gene is TRBJ1-4, the V gene TRBV9; TRBD1 agrees at 11 bases. Germline V CDR1 and CDR2: SGDLS, YYNGEE. CDR3 length: 15 residues. V lost 4 bases, J lost 7 bases, and 6 bases stayed unmatched. CDR3 in amino acids: CASSTRTGGIEKLFF. The CDR3 DNA reads TGTGCCAGCAGCACACGGACAGGGGGCATTGAAAAACTGTTTTTT.

The rearrangement uses TRBV19 and TRBJ2-3; D might be TRBD1 (6 bases). V gave up 9 bases and J gave up 3 bases, with 13 bases separating them. CDR3 length: 13 amino acids. In germline, CDR1 is LNHDA, CDR2 SQIVND (reference sequence). The DNA for the CDR3 is TGTGCCAGCGATCAGGGGAGAACAGATACGCAGTATTTT. Protein: CASDQGRTDTQYF.

This clone showed up just a few times. The chain employs TRBV27 and TRBJ2-1; D remains unclear. CDR3 length: 11 amino acids. Deletions cut 5 bases from V and 10 bases from J, with 9 bases between. Germline V lookup: CDR1 MNHEY, CDR2 SMNVEV (reference sequence). The CDR3 DNA sequence: TGTGCCAGCAGTGGGCCGTGGGAGCAGTTCTTC. It codes for CASSGPWEQFF.

The rearrangement uses TRBV10-2 and TRBJ2-7, with 9 nucleotides matching TRBD2. The CDR3 loop spans 14 amino acids. Germline V gene data show CDR1 as WSHSY and CDR2 as SAAADI. The V and J ends lost 3 bases and 4 bases, in that order; junction bases with no gene match: 4. CDR3 sequence reads: CASSEPSGIYEQYV. In nucleotides, the CDR3 is TGCGCCAGCAGTGAACCTAGCGGGATATACGAGCAGTACGTC.

This chain connects TRBV19 to TRBJ1-1; D possibly corresponds to TRBD1 (5 bases). This CDR3 has 16 amino acids. Germline assignment: CDR1 LNHDA and CDR2 SQIVND (reference sequence). Trimming pared 0 bases from V and 4 bases from J, leaving 15 bases between. The CDR3, as DNA: TGTGCCAGTAGTATAGACCTAGGGGCATGGAGCACTGAAGCTTTCTTT. Its translation: CASSIDLGAWSTEAFF.

This chain uses TRBV5-1 with TRBJ2-5; the D gene is possibly TRBD1 (5 bases). CDR3 length: 14 residues. CDR1 is SGHRS, CDR2 YFSETQ, per germline. Deletions cut 1 base from V and 5 bases from J, with 12 bases between. The CDR3 DNA sequence: TGCGCCAGCAGCTTGATCGCAGGGCTTGAGACCCAGTACTTC. It specifies CASSLIAGLETQYF.

The chain uses TRBV7-9 and TRBJ2-7; no firm D call. The CDR3 contains 11 residues. Between the trimmed V and J ends, which lost 3 bases and 5 bases, there was a span of 5 bases. The germline CDR1 and CDR2 sequences are SEHNR and FQNEAQ (reference sequence). CDR3 sequence: CASSLRDEQYF. The CDR3 DNA follows: TGTGCCAGCAGCTTGAGAGACGAGCAGTACTTC. The whole variable domain, remainder taken from reference TRBV7-9 and TRBJ2-7, is DTGVSQNPRHKITKRGQNVTFRCDPISEHNRLYWYRQTLGQGPEFLTYFQNEAQLEKSRLLSDRFSAERPKGSFSTLEIQRTEQGDSAMYLCASSLRDEQYFGPGTRLTVT.

This clone showed up just once. The V gene is TRBV2, the J gene TRBJ2-7; D not resolved. The length of the CDR3 is 10 residues. The germline V gene has CDR1 SNHLY and CDR2 FYNNEI. V was pared by 6 bases and J by 3 bases, with 3 bases between. CDR3 sequence: CASSHYEQYF. The CDR3 DNA is TGTGCCAGCAGCCACTACGAGCAGTACTTC.

V is TRBV6-5 and J is TRBJ2-1; a possible D gene is TRBD1 (6 bases). The germline V gene has CDR1 MNHEY and CDR2 SVGAGI. The V end lost 5 bases, the J end lost 5 bases, and 10 bases lay between the germline ends. This CDR3 is 13 amino acids long. For the CDR3, the DNA is TGTGCCAGCAGTGGGACACATAACAATGAGCAGTTCTTC. It specifies CASSGTHNNEQFF.

The chain uses TRBV7-9 and TRBJ2-1, with unresolved D. Trimming took off 2 bases at V and 2 bases at J, with 10 bases between the two ends. CDR3 length equals 15 residues. From germline, CDR1 is SEHNR and CDR2 FQNEAQ (reference sequence). The CDR3, as DNA: TGTGCCAGCAGCTTAACGACACTGCCCTACAATGAGCAGTTCTTC. It encodes CASSLTTLPYNEQFF. The full variable domain, completed using reference TRBV7-9 and TRBJ2-1, is DTGVSQNPRHKITKRGQNVTFRCDPISEHNRLYWYRQTLGQGPEFLTYFQNEAQLEKSRLLSDRFSAERPKGSFSTLEIQRTEQGDSAMYLCASSLTTLPYNEQFFGPGTRLTVL.

This clone turned up a few times. The CDR3 sequence: CASRTTGSTQYF. Here the CDR3 DNA reads TGCGCCAGCAGAACAACGGGGAGTACGCAGTATTTT. The chain is built from TRBV5-1 and TRBJ2-3, with D perhaps matching TRBD2 (5 bases). The CDR3 sequence is 12 residues long. The ends were cut back, 5 bases at V and 8 bases at J, with 12 bases in the middle. CDR1 is SGHRS, CDR2 YFSETQ, per germline.

This clone turned up a few times. The V gene is TRBV5-4, the J gene TRBJ1-4; D gene unclear. Germline V gene sequence: CDR1 SGHNT, CDR2 YYREEE (reference sequence). Deletions cut 3 bases from V and 6 bases from J, with 15 bases between. The CDR3 loop spans 15 amino acids. Written as DNA, the CDR3 is TGTGCCAGCAGCTCCAACCGCGGGATTGATGAAAAACTGTTTTTT. It codes for CASSSNRGIDEKLFF.

This clone was counted once. The V gene is TRBV12-5, the J gene TRBJ1-1, with D possibly being TRBD1 (5 bases). CDR3 size: 13 residues. Per germline, CDR1 LGHNT and CDR2 FRNRAP. V lost 1 base and J lost 6, with 9 bases in between. The CDR3 nucleotides read TGTGCTAGTGGTTTGGGGGGGGTCCCTGAAGCTTTCTTT. Residues: CASGLGGVPEAFF.

The genes are TRBV5-1 and TRBJ2-1; 13 nucleotides line up with TRBD2. With V trimmed by 4 bases and J by 2 bases, 6 bases remained unmatched. The CDR3 has 17 amino acids. Per germline, CDR1 SGHRS and CDR2 YFSETQ. CDR3 region: CASSHPGTSGAYNEQFF. The CDR3 region has the DNA TGCGCCAGCAGCCACCCTGGGACTAGCGGGGCCTACAATGAGCAGTTCTTC.

The chain employs TRBV4-1 and TRBJ2-1, with 7 bases aligning to TRBD2. Germline lookup yields CDR1 MGHRA and CDR2 YSYEKL. This CDR3 comprises 16 residues. With V trimmed by 4 bases and J by 0 bases, 6 bases remained unmatched. CDR3 loop: CASSPSAGSSYNEQFF. The CDR3 nucleotides read TGCGCCAGCAGCCCCTCAGCGGGGAGCTCCTACAATGAGCAGTTCTTC.

The V gene is TRBV11-2, the J gene TRBJ2-7; 10 bases are shared with TRBD2. The V and J ends lost 5 bases and 3 bases, in that order; junction bases with no gene match: 7. The CDR3 totals 15 residues. CDR1 is SGHAT, CDR2 FQNNGV, per germline. For the CDR3, the DNA is TGTGCCAGCAGCATCCTAGCGGGAGAGATCTACGAGCAGTACTTC. It codes for CASSILAGEIYEQYF.

There are a few counts of this clone. This sequence joins TRBV6-1 and TRBJ1-2; possibly TRBD1 for D (6 bases). The CDR3 totals 14 residues. Germline V gene lookup returns CDR1 MNHNS and CDR2 SASEGT. Trimming left V 8 bases short and J 2 bases short, with 15 bases between. As DNA, the CDR3 is TGTGCCAGCGGGATTGGGGGCGGGAACTATGGCTACACCTTC. This translates into CASGIGGGNYGYTF.

This chain joins TRBV10-3 and TRBJ2-3, with no clear D. Germline loops: CDR1 ENHRY, CDR2 SYGVKD. This CDR3 has 15 amino acids. Between the trimmed V and J ends, which lost 3 bases and 0 bases, there was a span of 10 bases. The CDR3 protein is CAISESSVSTDTQYF. CDR3 in DNA: TGTGCCATCAGTGAATCCTCCGTAAGCACAGATACGCAGTATTTT.

V is TRBV5-8 and J is TRBJ1-2; a weak D match, TRBD1 (6 bases). This CDR3 spans 15 amino acids. Trimming took 0 bases from V and 7 from J, leaving 16 bases between them. Germline lookup yields CDR1 SGHTS and CDR2 YDEGEE. The CDR3 coding sequence is TGTGCCAGCAGCTTGGGGCCCACAGGGACGGGTGGCTACACCTTC. This gives the protein CASSLGPTGTGGYTF.

Only one count was recorded for this clone. The J gene is TRBJ2-1, the V gene TRBV12-5; 7 bases align to TRBD2. The CDR3 sequence is 14 residues long. Trimming cost V 1 base and J 8 bases; bases outside gene matches: 5. Germline lookup yields CDR1 LGHNT and CDR2 FRNRAP. This CDR3 is CASGLGLASHEQFF. The CDR3 nucleotides are TGTGCTAGTGGTTTGGGACTAGCCAGCCATGAGCAGTTCTTC.